This paragraph covers one T cell receptor beta chain sequence. Antigen unknown. TCRB transcripts that were expressed got sequenced, as all of the isolated RNA had been reverse transcribed. Naive, central memory and regulatory T cell samples averaged about 3.57 million reads. TCRdb's table, derived via immunoSEQ multiplex PCR, lists solely in-frame clones and lacks some. The table has about 900,000 clones, 17% seen once. This entry comes from a study of beta chain features in type 1 diabetes. V lost 7 bases and J 2 bases, leaving 11 bases between the germline ends. Germline values: CDR1 SNHLY, CDR2 FYNNEI. This CDR3 is built from 13 residues. Study results and limitations: Researchers could not determine here whether HLA type influences TCRB rearrangement.

This TCR came from a young woman in good health. Source material: naive CD4+ T cells from blood. J is TRBJ2-5 and V is TRBV2; possibly TRBD1 for D (6 bases). CDR3 in DNA: TGTGCCAGCACTCAGGGGTATCAAGAGACCCAGTACTTC. Translating gives CASTQGYQETQYF.